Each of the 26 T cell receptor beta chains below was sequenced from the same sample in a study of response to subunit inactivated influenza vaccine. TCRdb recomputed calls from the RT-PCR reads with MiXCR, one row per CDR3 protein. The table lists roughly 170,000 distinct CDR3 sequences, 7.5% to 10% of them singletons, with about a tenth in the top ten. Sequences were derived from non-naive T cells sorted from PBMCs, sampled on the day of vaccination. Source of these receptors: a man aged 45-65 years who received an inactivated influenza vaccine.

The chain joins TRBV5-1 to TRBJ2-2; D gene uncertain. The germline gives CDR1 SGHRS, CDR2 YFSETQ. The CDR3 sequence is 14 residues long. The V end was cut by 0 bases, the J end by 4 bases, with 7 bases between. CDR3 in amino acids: CASSLGSGTGELFF. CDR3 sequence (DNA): TGCGCCAGCAGCTTGGGTTCTGGCACCGGGGAGCTGTTTTTT.

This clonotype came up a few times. The CDR3 region is CASSLAQSSYEQYF. The DNA of the CDR3 is TGTGCCAGCAGTTTAGCCCAGAGCTCCTACGAGCAGTACTTC. V usage is TRBV12-3 or TRBV12-4 and J usage is TRBJ2-7; D unresolved. CDR3 length: 14 amino acids. Between the trimmed V and J ends, which lost 0 bases and 0 bases, there was a span of 6 bases.

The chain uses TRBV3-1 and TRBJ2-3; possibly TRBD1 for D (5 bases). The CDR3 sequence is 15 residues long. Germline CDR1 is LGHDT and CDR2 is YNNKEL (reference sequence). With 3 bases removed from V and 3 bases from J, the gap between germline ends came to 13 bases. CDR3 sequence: CASSHQGYSTDTQYF. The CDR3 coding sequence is TGTGCCAGCAGCCACCAGGGATACTCGACAGATACGCAGTATTTT.

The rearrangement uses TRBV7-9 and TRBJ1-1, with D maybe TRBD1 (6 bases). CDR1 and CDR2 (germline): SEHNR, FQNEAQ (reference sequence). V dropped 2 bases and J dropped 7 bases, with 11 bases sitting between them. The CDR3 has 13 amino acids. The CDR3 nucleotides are TGTGCCAGCAGCTTAATTCAGGGGATTGAAGCTTTCTTT. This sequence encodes CASSLIQGIEAFF.

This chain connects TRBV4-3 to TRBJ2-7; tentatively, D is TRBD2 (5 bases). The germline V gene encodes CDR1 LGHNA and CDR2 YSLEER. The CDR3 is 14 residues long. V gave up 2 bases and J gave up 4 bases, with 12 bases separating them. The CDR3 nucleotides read TGCGCCAGCAGCCAACAAAAACGGGGTTACGAGCAGTACTTC. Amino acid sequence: CASSQQKRGYEQYF.

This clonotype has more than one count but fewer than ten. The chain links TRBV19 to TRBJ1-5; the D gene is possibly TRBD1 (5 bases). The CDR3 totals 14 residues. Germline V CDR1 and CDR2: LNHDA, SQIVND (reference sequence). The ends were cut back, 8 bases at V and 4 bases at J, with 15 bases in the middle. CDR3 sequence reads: CASGGQLGNQPQHF. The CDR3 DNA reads TGTGCCAGTGGGGGTCAATTGGGAAATCAGCCCCAGCATTTT.

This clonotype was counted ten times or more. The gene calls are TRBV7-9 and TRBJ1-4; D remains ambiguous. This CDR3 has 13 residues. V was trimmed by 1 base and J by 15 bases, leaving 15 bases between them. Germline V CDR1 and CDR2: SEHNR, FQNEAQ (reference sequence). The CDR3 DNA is TGTGCCAGCAGCTTAGGTCTTGGCCCTTCATTGTTTTTT. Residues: CASSLGLGPSLFF.

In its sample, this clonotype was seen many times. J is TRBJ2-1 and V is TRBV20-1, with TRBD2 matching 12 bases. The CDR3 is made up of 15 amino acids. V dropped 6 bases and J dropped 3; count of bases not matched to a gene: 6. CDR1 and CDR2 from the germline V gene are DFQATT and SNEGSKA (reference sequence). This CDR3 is CSAKLAGGRYNEQFF. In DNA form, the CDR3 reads TGCAGTGCGAAACTAGCGGGGGGCCGCTACAATGAGCAGTTCTTC.

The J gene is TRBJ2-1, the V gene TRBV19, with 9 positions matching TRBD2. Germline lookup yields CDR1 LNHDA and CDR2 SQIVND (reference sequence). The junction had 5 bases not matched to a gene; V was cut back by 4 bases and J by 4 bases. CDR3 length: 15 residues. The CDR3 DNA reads TGTGCCAGTAGTAAGGTTAGCGGGAGATACAATGAGCAGTTCTTC. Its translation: CASSKVSGRYNEQFF. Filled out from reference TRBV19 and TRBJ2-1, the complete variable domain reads DGGITQSPKYLFRKEGQNVTLSCEQNLNHDAMYWYRQDPGQGLRLIYYSQIVNDFQKGDIAEGYSVSREKKESFPLTVTSAQKNPTAFYLCASSKVSGRYNEQFFGPGTRLTVL.

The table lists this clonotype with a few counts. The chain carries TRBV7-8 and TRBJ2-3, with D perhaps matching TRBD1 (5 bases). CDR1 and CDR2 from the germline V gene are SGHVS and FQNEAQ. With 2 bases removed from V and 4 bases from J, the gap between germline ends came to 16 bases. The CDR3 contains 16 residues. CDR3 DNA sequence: TGTGCCAGCAGCTTAACCCGTCATAGGGGATCAGATACGCAGTATTTT. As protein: CASSLTRHRGSDTQYF. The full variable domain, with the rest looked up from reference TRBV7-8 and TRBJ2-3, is GAGVSQSPRYKVAKRGQDVALRCDPISGHVSLFWYQQALGQGPEFLTYFQNEAQLDKSGLPSDRFFAERPEGSVSTLKIQRTQQEDSAVYLCASSLTRHRGSDTQYFGPGTRLTVL.

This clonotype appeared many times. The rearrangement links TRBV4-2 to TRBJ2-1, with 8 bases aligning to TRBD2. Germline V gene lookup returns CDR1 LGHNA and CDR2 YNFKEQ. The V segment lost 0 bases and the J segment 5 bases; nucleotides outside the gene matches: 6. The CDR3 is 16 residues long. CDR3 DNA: TGTGCCAGCAGCCAAGATCATGGGACTAGAAACAATGAGCAGTTCTTC. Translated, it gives CASSQDHGTRNNEQFF.

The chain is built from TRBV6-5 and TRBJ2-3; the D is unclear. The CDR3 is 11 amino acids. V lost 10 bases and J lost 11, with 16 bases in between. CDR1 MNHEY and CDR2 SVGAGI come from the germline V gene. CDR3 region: CATRYSVRQYF. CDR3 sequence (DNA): TGTGCCACGCGGTACAGTGTCAGGCAGTATTTT.

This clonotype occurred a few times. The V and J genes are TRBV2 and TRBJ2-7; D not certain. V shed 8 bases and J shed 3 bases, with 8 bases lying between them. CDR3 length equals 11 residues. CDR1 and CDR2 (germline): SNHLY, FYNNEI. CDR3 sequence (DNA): TGTGCCAGCGGAGTCGTCTACGAGCAGTACTTC. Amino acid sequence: CASGVVYEQYF.

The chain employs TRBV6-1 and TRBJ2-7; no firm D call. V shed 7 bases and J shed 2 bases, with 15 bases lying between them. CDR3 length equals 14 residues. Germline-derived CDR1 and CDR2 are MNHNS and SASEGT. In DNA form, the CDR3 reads TGTGCCAGCACTGCAGGCAAGGGAACCTACGAGCAGTACTTC. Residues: CASTAGKGTYEQYF.

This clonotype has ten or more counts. The CDR3 loop is CASSQTGSDEQYF. For the CDR3, the DNA is TGTGCCAGCAGTCAGACAGGGTCTGACGAGCAGTACTTC. This chain joins TRBV6-1 and TRBJ2-7; TRBD1 agrees at 7 bases. Germline V gene lookup returns CDR1 MNHNS and CDR2 SASEGT. This CDR3 contains 13 residues. Germline trimming cut 5 bases from V and 5 bases from J; bases unmatched to any gene: 6.

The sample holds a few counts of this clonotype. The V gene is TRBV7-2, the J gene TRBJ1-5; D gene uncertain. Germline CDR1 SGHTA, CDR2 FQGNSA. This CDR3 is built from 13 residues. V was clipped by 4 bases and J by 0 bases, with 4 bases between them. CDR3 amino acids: CASSSNSNQPQHF. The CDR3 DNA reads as TGTGCCAGCAGCTCGAATAGCAATCAGCCCCAGCATTTT.

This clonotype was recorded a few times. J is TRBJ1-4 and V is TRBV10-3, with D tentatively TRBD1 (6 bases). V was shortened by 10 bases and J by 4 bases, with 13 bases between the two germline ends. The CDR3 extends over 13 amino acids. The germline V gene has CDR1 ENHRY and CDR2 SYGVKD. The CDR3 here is CATTGKVNEKLFF. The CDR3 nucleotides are TGTGCCACAACAGGGAAGGTTAATGAAAAACTGTTTTTT.

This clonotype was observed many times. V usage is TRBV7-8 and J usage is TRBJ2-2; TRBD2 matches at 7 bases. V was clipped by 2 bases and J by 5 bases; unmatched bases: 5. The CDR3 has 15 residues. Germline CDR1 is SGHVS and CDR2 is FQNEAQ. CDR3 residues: CASSLRREWTGELFF. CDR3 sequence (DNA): TGTGCCAGCAGCTTACGGCGGGAGTGGACCGGGGAGCTGTTTTTT.

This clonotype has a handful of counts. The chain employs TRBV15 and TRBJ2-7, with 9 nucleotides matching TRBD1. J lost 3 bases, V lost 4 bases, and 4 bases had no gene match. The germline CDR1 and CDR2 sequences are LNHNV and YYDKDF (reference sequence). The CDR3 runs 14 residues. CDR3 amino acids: CATSTWDRDYEQYF. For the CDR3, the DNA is TGTGCCACCAGCACCTGGGACAGGGACTACGAGCAGTACTTC.

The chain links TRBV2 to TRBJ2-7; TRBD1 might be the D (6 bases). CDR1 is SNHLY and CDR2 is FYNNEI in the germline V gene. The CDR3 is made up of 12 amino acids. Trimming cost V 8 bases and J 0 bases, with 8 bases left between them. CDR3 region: CASADSSYEQYF. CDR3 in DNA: TGTGCCAGCGCGGACAGCTCCTACGAGCAGTACTTC.

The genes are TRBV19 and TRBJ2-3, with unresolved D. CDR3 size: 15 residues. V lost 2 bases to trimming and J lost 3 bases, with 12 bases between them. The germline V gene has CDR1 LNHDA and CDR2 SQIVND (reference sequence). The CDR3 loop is CASSIRRRMTDTQYF. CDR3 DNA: TGTGCCAGTAGTATACGACGGAGAATGACAGATACGCAGTATTTT.

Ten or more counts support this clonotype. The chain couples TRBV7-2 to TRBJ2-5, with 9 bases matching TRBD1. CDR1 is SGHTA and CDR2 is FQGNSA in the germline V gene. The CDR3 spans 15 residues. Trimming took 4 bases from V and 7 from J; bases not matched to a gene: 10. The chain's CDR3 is CASSSRDRAGGTQYF. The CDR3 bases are TGTGCCAGCAGCTCCCGGGACAGGGCTGGGGGGACCCAGTACTTC.

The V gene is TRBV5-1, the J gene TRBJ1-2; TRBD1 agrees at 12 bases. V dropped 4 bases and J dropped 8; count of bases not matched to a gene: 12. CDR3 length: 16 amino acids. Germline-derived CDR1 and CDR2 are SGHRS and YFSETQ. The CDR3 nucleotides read TGCGCCAGCAGCGGGGGACAGGGGGCGCGGGTGAACGGCTACACCTTC. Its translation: CASSGGQGARVNGYTF.

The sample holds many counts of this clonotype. Here the CDR3 reads CASSQEYGTDTQYF. The CDR3 coding sequence is TGTGCCAGCAGCCAAGAGTATGGCACAGATACGCAGTATTTT. The rearrangement links TRBV4-2 to TRBJ2-3; no firm D call. From germline, CDR1 is LGHNA and CDR2 YNFKEQ. V lost 0 bases, J lost 1 base, and 5 bases lay in between. The CDR3 length is 14 residues.

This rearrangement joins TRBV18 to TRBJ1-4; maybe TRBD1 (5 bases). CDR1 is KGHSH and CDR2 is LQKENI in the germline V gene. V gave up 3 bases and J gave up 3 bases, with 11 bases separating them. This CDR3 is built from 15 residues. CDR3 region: CASSPGLQPNEKLFF. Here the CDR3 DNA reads TGTGCCAGCTCACCGGGACTTCAACCTAATGAAAAACTGTTTTTT.

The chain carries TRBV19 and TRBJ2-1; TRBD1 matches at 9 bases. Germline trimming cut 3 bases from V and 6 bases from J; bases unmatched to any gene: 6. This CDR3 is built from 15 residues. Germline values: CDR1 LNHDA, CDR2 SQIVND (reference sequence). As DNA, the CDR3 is TGTGCCAGTAGTATCGGGACAGGGCGGGGCAATGAGCAGTTCTTC. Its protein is CASSIGTGRGNEQFF.